Described below is a single T cell receptor (beta chain) sequence and its context. These data are taken from a study of blood T cell repertoires in COVID-19. Turning to the study itself: Sites across the United States, Italy and Spain contributed samples from acute and convalescent COVID-19. T cells, B-cell-depleted T cells, or PBMCs provided the cDNA or gDNA that served as material.

Original methodology: Nucleated cell counts were estimated from reference gene primer amplification. Here immunoSEQ multiplex PCR was the method, and the copy in TCRdb shows in-frame clones only, minus some. V and J calls and clone size are copied from that table; D and trimming were computed from the DNA. The sample carries around 620,000 clones, around 90% recorded once. J gave up 2 bases and V 5 bases, and 6 bases lay outside the gene matches. The length of the CDR3 is 15 residues. Germline-derived CDR1 and CDR2 are SGHKS and YYEKEE (reference sequence). The receptor was derived from a woman between 18 and 29 years old with acute or convalescent COVID-19. V usage is TRBV5-5 and J usage is TRBJ2-7, with 11 bases identical to TRBD2. Sequencing was carried out using peripheral blood. CDR3 sequence: CASRSGLAVAYEQYF. CDR3 in DNA: TGTGCCAGCAGGTCGGGACTAGCGGTTGCCTACGAGCAGTACTTC.